This T cell receptor (beta chain) is drawn from a study of cytomegalovirus exposure and HLA in healthy donors. General study results and limits: Using a false discovery rate of 0.05, a later analysis showed that roughly 16,000 TCR beta sequences were associated with HLA alleles. Later on, analysis showed that most CMV-associated TCR beta chains appeared to be HLA-restricted.

Concerning this clone: As yet, its antigen is unknown.

It was healthy bone marrow donors who served as donors. Germline V gene data show CDR1 as LNHNV and CDR2 as YYDKDF (reference sequence). Trimming shortened V by 3 bases and J by 0 bases, and 13 bases separated the two germline ends. The CDR3 has 16 residues. Amplification used 60 Vbeta primers and 13 Jbeta primers. Generated by immunoSEQ multiplex PCR, the TCRdb table keeps only in-frame clones and is missing some. The sample records approximately 150,000 clones, roughly 80% being singletons. The receptor comes from a man between 35 and 55 years old in good health and CMV-seropositive. The sample taken for sequencing was PBMCs. The chain joins TRBV15 to TRBJ2-3, with D possibly being TRBD1 (5 bases). The CDR3 bases are TGTGCCACCAGCAGTGGCCAGGGTACTAGCACAGATACGCAGTATTTT. This codes for CATSSGQGTSTDTQYF.